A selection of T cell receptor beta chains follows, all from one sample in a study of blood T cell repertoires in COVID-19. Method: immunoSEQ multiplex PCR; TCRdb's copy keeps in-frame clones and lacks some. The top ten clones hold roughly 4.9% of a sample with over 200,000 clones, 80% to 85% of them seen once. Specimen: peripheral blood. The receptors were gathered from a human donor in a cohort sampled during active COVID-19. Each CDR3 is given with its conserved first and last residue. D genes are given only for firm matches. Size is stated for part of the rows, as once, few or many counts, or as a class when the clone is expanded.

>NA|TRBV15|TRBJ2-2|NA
CATSRERNTGELFF
TGTGCCACCAGCCGAGAGAGGAACACCGGGGAGCTGTTTTTT
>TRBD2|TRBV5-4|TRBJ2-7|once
CASSFPGGSYEQYF
TGTGCCAGCAGCTTTCCCGGGGGGTCCTACGAGCAGTACTTC
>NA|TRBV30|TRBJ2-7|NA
CAWGFLDEQYF
TGTGCCTGGGGGTTCCTCGACGAGCAGTACTTC
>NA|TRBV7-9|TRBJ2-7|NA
CASSWDFIYEQYF
TGTGCCAGCAGCTGGGACTTCATCTACGAGCAGTACTTC
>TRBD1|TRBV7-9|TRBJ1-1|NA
CASSFGTGGRGAFF
TGTGCCAGCAGCTTCGGGACAGGGGGCCGCGGGGCTTTCTTT
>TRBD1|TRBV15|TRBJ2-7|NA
CATSRTGAHEQYF
TGTGCCACCAGCCGGACAGGGGCCCACGAGCAGTACTTC
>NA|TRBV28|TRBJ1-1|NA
CASSFPGLNTEAFF
TGTGCCAGCAGTTTTCCCGGTTTGAACACTGAAGCTTTCTTT
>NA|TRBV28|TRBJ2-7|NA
CASSLNAVSYEQYF
TGTGCCAGCAGTTTAAATGCGGTATCCTACGAGCAGTACTTC
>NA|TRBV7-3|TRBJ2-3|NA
CASSARQVEDTQYF
TGTGCCAGCAGCGCCCGACAGGTGGAAGATACGCAGTATTTT
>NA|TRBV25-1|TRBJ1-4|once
CASSALAGEKSANEKLFF
TGTGCCAGCAGCGCCCTGGCAGGGGAGAAATCGGCTAATGAAAAACTGTTTTTT
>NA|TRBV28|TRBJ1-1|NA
CASSSRGLRNTEAFF
TGTGCCAGCAGTTCAAGGGGATTAAGGAACACTGAAGCTTTCTTT
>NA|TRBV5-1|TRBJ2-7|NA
CASSLGGAAYEQYF
TGCGCCAGCAGCTTGGGGGGAGCCGCCTACGAGCAGTACTTC
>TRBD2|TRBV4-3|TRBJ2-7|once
CASSHRLAGGGRYEQYF
TGCGCCAGCAGCCACCGACTAGCGGGAGGGGGCCGGTACGAGCAGTACTTC
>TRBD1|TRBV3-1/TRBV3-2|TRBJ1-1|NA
CASSQRTGGNTEAFF
TGTGCCAGCAGCCAGAGGACAGGGGGTAACACTGAAGCTTTCTTT
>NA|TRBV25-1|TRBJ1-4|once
CASSEWGGVNEKLFF
TGTGCCAGCAGTGAATGGGGGGGGGTTAATGAAAAACTGTTTTTT
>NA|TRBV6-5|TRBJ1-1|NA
CASSYSGGNTEAFF
TGTGCCAGCAGTTACTCGGGAGGTAACACTGAAGCTTTCTTT
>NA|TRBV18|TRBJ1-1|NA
CASSPPSRDTEAFF
TGTGCCAGCTCACCACCGTCCAGGGACACTGAAGCTTTCTTT
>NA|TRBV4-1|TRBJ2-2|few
CASSQDANPFAGELFF
TGCGCCAGCAGCCAAGATGCGAACCCCTTCGCCGGGGAGCTGTTTTTT
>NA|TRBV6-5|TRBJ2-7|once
CASRRGQYYEQYF
TGTGCCAGCAGGCGGGGACAGTACTACGAGCAGTACTTC
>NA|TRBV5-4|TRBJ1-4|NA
CASSPDPRSATNEKLFF
TGTGCCAGCAGCCCTGATCCTAGGTCTGCAACTAATGAAAAACTGTTTTTT
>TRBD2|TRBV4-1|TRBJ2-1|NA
CASSQGPGVAGGIEQFF
TGCGCCAGCAGCCAAGGCCCCGGGGTAGCGGGAGGAATTGAGCAGTTCTTC
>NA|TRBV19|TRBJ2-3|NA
CASRGGTDTQYF
TGTGCCAGTAGGGGCGGGACAGATACGCAGTATTTT
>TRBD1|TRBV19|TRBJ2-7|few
CASRDRSSYEQYF
TGTGCCAGTCGGGACAGGAGCTCCTACGAGCAGTACTTC
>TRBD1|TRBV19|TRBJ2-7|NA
CASSNRDRGYEQYF
TGTGCCAGTAGTAACCGGGACAGGGGTTACGAGCAGTACTTC
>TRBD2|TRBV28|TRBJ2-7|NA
CASRSSGSDHEQYF
TGTGCCAGCAGATCAAGCGGGAGCGATCACGAGCAGTACTTC
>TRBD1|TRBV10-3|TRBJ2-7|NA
CAISPGTGRTYEQYF
TGTGCCATCAGCCCCGGGACAGGGAGGACCTACGAGCAGTACTTC
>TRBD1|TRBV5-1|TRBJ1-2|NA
CASSLGTGYYGYTF
TGCGCCAGCAGCTTGGGGACAGGGTACTATGGCTACACCTTC
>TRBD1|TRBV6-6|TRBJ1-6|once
CASNSRTGASLTLHF
TGTGCCAGCAACTCCCGGACAGGGGCCTCTCTAACCCTCCACTTT
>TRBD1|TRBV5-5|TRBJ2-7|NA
CASSDTGTGVYEQYF
TGTGCCAGCAGCGATACCGGGACAGGGGTCTACGAGCAGTACTTC
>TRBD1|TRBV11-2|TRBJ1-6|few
CASSSDRSISPLHF
TGTGCCAGCAGTTCGGACAGGTCAATATCACCCCTCCACTTT
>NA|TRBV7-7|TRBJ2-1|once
CASSLDTGHHEQFF
TGTGCCAGCAGCTTAGACACCGGACATCATGAGCAGTTCTTC
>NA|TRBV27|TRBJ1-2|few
CASSPQATTYGYTF
TGTGCCAGCAGTCCCCAGGCAACAACCTATGGCTACACCTTC
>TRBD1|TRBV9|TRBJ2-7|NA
CASSPSGQGLGEQYF
TGTGCCAGCAGCCCATCGGGACAGGGATTGGGGGAGCAGTACTTC
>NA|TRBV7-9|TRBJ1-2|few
CASSLPAQGPYGYTF
TGTGCCAGCAGCTTACCCGCACAGGGTCCCTATGGCTACACCTTC
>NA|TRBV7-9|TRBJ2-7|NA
CASSFDRAYEQYF
TGTGCCAGCAGCTTCGACAGAGCCTACGAGCAGTACTTC
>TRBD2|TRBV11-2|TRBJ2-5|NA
CASSLEGGLADYQETQYF
TGTGCCAGCAGCTTAGAGGGGGGACTAGCGGACTACCAAGAGACCCAGTACTTC
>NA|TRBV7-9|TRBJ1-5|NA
CASSPQEGGQPQHF
TGTGCCAGCAGCCCACAGGAGGGAGGCCAGCCCCAGCATTTT
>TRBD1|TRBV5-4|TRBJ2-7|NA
CASTLGTGIPYEQYF
TGTGCCAGCACCTTGGGGACAGGAATCCCCTACGAGCAGTACTTC
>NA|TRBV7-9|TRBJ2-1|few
CASSASQAYLSYNEQFF
TGTGCCAGCAGCGCGTCACAGGCCTACCTCTCCTACAATGAGCAGTTCTTC
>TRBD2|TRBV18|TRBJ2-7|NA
CASSPGLAGGGEQYF
TGTGCCAGCTCACCGGGACTAGCGGGAGGTGGGGAGCAGTACTTC
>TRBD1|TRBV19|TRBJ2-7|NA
CASSAGTGAYEQYF
TGTGCCAGTAGTGCCGGGACAGGAGCCTACGAGCAGTACTTC
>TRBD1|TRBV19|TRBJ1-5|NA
CASSLRTGGSGNQPQHF
TGTGCCAGTAGTCTCCGGACAGGGGGCTCAGGCAATCAGCCCCAGCATTTT
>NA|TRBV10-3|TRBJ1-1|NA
CAISEHTSGTEAFF
TGTGCCATCAGTGAGCACACGTCGGGGACTGAAGCTTTCTTT
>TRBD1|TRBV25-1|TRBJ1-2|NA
CASSPPGQLGYTF
TGTGCCAGCAGTCCTCCGGGACAGCTCGGCTACACCTTC
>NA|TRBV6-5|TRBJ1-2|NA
CASSKTGRAEGYTF
TGTGCCAGCAGTAAAACAGGGAGGGCAGAAGGCTACACCTTC
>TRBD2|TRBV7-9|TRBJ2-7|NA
CASSPRGLAGGYEQYF
TGTGCCAGCAGCCCACGAGGACTAGCGGGAGGGTACGAGCAGTACTTC
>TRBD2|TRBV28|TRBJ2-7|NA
CASSSGGRTGKDEQYF
TGTGCCAGCAGTTCCGGCGGGAGGACGGGGAAGGACGAGCAGTACTTC
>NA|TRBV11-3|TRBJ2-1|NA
CASSLQGRSEQFF
TGTGCCAGCAGCTTACAGGGGCGCAGTGAGCAGTTCTTC
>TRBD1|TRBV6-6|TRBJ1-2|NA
CASSPPGQGAPYGYTF
TGTGCCAGCAGCCCTCCCGGACAGGGGGCTCCCTATGGCTACACCTTC
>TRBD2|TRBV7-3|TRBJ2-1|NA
CASSSRPGTSSRNEQFF
TGTGCCAGCAGCTCCAGACCCGGGACTAGTTCGCGCAATGAGCAGTTCTTC
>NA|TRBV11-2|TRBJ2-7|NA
CASTPRDQTVYEQYF
TGTGCCAGCACACCTAGAGACCAAACGGTCTACGAGCAGTACTTC
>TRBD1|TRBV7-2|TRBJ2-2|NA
CASRFRQGNTGELFF
TGTGCCAGCAGATTTAGACAGGGGAACACCGGGGAGCTGTTTTTT
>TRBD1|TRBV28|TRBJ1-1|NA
CASSSPADRGGTEAFF
TGTGCCAGCAGTTCCCCCGCGGACAGGGGAGGAACTGAAGCTTTCTTT